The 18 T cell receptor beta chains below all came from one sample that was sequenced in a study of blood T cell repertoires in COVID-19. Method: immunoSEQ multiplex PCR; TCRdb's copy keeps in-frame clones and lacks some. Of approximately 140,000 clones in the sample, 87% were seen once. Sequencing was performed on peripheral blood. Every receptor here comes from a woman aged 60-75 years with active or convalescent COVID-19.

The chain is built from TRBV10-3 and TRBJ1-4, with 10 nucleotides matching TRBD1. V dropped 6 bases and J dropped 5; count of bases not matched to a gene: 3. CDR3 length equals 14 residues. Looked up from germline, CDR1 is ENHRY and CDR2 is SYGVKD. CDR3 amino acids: CAIRRGQGNEKLFF. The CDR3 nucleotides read TGTGCCATCAGAAGGGGACAGGGGAATGAAAAACTGTTTTTT.

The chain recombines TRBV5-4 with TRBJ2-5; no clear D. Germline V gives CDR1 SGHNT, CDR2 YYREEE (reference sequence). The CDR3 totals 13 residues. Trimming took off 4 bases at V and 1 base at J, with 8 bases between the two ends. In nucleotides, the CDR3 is TGTGCCAGCAGCGCGTCCGCCCAAGAGACCCAGTACTTC. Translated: CASSASAQETQYF.

The CDR3 loop is CASSQEGGAGQPQHF. The CDR3 DNA reads TGTGCCAGCAGCCAAGAGGGAGGGGCGGGTCAGCCCCAGCATTTT. The rearrangement links TRBV3-1 (or the pseudogene TRBV3-2) to TRBJ1-5, with D possibly being TRBD1 (5 bases). Germline-derived CDR1 and CDR2 are LGHDT and YNNKEL (reference sequence). Deletions cut 0 bases from V and 6 bases from J, with 12 bases between. The length of the CDR3 is 15 residues.

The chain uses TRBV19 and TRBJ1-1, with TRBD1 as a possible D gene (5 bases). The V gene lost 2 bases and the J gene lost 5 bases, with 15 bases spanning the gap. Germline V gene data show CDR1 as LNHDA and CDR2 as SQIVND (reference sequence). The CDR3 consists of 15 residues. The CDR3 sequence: CASSISGGFGTEAFF. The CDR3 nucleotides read TGTGCCAGTAGTATATCGGGGGGGTTCGGGACTGAAGCTTTCTTT.

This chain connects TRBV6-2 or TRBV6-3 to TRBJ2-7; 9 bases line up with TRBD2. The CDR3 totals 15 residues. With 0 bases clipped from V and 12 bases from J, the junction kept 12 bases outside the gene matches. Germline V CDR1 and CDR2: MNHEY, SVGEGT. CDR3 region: CASSYSRVAGDPGYF. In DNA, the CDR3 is TGTGCCAGCAGTTACTCGAGAGTAGCGGGGGACCCCGGGTACTTC.

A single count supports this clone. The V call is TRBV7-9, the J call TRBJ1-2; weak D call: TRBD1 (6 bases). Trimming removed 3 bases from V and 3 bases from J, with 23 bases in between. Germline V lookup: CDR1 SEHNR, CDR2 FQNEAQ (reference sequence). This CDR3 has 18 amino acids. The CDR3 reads CASSFNPTSGDSDYGYTF. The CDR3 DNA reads TGTGCCAGCAGCTTCAACCCAACATCAGGGGATTCAGACTATGGCTACACCTTC.

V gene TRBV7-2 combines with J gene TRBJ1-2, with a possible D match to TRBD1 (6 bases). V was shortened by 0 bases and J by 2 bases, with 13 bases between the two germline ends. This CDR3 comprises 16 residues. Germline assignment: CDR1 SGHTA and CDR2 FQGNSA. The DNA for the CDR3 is TGTGCCAGCAGCTTAGCTTCGGGGGGCTGGAACTATGGCTACACCTTC. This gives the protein CASSLASGGWNYGYTF. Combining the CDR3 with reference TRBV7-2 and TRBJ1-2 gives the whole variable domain GAGVSQSPSNKVTEKGKDVELRCDPISGHTALYWYRQSLGQGLEFLIYFQGNSAPDKSGLPSDRFSAERTGGSVSTLTIQRTQQEDSAVYLCASSLASGGWNYGYTFGSGTRLTVV.

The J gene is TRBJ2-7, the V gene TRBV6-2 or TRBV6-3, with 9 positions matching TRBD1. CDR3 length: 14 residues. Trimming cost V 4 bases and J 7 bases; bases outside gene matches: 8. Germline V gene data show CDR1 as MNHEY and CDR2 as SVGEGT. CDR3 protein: CASSSTGGPREQYF. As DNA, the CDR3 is TGTGCCAGCAGTTCGACAGGGGGTCCGAGGGAGCAGTACTTC.

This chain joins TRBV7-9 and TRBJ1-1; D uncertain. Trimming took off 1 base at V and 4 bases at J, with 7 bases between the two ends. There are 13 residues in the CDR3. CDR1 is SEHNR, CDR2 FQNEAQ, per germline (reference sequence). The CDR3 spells CASSLGQFTEAFF. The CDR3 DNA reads TGTGCCAGCAGCTTAGGGCAGTTCACTGAAGCTTTCTTT.

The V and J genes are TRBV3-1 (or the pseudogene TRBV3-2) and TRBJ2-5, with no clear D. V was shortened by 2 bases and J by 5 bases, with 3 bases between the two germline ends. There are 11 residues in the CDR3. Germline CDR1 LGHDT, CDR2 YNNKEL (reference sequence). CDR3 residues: CASSQYETQYF. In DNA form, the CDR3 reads TGTGCCAGCAGCCAATATGAGACCCAGTACTTC.

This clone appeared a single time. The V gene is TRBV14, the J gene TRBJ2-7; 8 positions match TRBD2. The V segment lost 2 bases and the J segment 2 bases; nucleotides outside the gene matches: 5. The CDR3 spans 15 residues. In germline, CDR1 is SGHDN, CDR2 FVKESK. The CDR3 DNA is TGTGCCAGCAGCCAAAGGGTAGCGGGGCCCTACGAGCAGTACTTC. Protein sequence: CASSQRVAGPYEQYF.

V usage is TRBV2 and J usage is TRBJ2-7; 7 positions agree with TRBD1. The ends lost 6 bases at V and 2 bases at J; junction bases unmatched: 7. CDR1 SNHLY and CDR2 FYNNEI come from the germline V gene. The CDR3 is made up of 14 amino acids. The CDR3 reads CASSSDRVAYEQYF. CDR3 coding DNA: TGTGCCAGCAGCTCCGACAGGGTAGCCTACGAGCAGTACTTC. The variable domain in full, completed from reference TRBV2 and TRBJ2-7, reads EPEVTQTPSHQVTQMGQEVILRCVPISNHLYFYWYRQILGQKVEFLVSFYNNEISEKSEIFDDQFSVERPDGSNFTLKIRSTKLEDSAMYFCASSSDRVAYEQYFGPGTRLTVT.

The CDR3 DNA reads TGCGCCAGCAGCCAAGATAGGTGGCGGGAGCAGTACTTC. Its translation is CASSQDRWREQYF. The rearrangement uses TRBV4-1 and TRBJ2-7; D is ambiguous. Trimming took off 0 bases at V and 7 bases at J, with 10 bases between the two ends. The CDR3 contains 13 residues. Germline V gene lookup returns CDR1 MGHRA and CDR2 YSYEKL.

In DNA, the CDR3 is TGTGCCATCAGGGCGGGGAACACTGAAGCTTTCTTT. Residues: CAIRAGNTEAFF. The chain is built from TRBV10-3 and TRBJ1-1; D is undetermined. The V gene lost 6 bases and the J gene lost 1 base, with 6 bases spanning the gap. The V gene's germline CDR1 is ENHRY and CDR2 SYGVKD. The CDR3 length is 12 residues.

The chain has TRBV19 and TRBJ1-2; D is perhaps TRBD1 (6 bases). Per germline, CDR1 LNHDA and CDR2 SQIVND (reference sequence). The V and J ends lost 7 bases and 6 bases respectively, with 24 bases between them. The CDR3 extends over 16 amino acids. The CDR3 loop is CASTFDLTGSTDGYTF. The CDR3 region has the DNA TGTGCCAGTACCTTCGATTTGACAGGCTCAACGGATGGCTACACCTTC. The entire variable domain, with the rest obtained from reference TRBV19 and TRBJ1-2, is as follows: DGGITQSPKYLFRKEGQNVTLSCEQNLNHDAMYWYRQDPGQGLRLIYYSQIVNDFQKGDIAEGYSVSREKKESFPLTVTSAQKNPTAFYLCASTFDLTGSTDGYTFGSGTRLTVV.

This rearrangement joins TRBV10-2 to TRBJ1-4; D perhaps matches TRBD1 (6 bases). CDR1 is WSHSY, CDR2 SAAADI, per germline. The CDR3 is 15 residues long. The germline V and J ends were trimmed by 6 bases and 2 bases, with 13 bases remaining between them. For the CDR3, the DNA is TGCGCCAGCAGCGACGGGGGGGCGACTAATGAAAAACTGTTTTTT. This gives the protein CASSDGGATNEKLFF.

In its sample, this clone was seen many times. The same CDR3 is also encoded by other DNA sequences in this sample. The CDR3 region has the DNA TGTGCCAGCAGCCAAGGGACAGGGCCCCGCAATGAGCAGTTCTTC. Translating gives CASSQGTGPRNEQFF. The gene calls are TRBV3-1 (or the pseudogene TRBV3-2) and TRBJ2-1, with 8 bases lining up with TRBD1. The CDR3 consists of 15 residues. Germline lookup yields CDR1 LGHDT and CDR2 YNNKEL (reference sequence). V gave up 1 base and J gave up 6 bases; unmatched junction bases: 5.

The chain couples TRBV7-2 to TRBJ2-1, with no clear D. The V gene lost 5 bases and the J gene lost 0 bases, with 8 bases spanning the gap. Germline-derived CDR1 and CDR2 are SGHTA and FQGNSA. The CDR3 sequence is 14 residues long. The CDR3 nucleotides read TGTGCCAGCAGCCCGTCTAGCTCCTACAATGAGCAGTTCTTC. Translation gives CASSPSSSYNEQFF.